The sequence of this TCR beta chain was determined in a study of shared clonotypes between healthy human individuals. Study-level background: The cohort comprised a couple of women and a few men. Their ages spanned 18 to 49 years.

For sorted subsets, about 190 ng DNA per replicate equaled about 30,000 T cell genomes. This table comes from immunoSEQ multiplex PCR, and its TCRdb copy is limited to in-frame clones, with some not included. In the table there are about 120,000 clones, about 67% of which are singletons. This clone has more than one count but fewer than ten. Its antigen is unidentified. A read error likely explains this, since a far larger clone differs by one base. Other DNA sequences in this specimen translate into the identical CDR3. Germline V lookup: CDR1 SNHLY, CDR2 FYNNEI. CDR3 length: 10 residues. V dropped 4 bases and J dropped 7 bases, with 4 bases sitting between them. General study results and limits: Sequencing of the sorted subsets was shown by rarefaction to be incomplete despite large depth. Memory subsets had estimated richness that was generally smaller than that of naive subsets.

What was sequenced was memory CD8+ T cells sorted from blood. Stated subset: CD45RO+ cells pooled with CCR7-negative TemRA cells. The source of this sequence is a woman in her 30s in good health. This rearrangement joins TRBV2 to TRBJ1-1; D remains unclear. CDR3: CASSVGEAFF. Written as DNA, the CDR3 is TGTGCCAGCAGTGTAGGTGAAGCTTTCTTT.